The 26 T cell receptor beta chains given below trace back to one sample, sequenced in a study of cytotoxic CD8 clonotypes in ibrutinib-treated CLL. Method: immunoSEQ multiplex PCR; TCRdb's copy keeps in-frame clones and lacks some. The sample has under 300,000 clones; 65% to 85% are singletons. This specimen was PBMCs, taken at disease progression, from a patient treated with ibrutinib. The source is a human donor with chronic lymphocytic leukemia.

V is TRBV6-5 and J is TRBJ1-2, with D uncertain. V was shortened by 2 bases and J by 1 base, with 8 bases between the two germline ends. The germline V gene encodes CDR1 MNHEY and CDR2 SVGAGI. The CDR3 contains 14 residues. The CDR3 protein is CASSYQKLNYGYTF. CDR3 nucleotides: TGTGCCAGCAGTTACCAGAAACTTAACTATGGCTACACCTTC.

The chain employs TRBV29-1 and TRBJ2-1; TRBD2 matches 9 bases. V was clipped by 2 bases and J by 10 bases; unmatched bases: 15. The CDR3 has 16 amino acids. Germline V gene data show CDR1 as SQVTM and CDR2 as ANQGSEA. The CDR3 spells CSVEFMGGGAKGEQFF. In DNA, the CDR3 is TGCAGCGTTGAATTCATGGGCGGGGGGGCGAAGGGAGAGCAGTTCTTC.

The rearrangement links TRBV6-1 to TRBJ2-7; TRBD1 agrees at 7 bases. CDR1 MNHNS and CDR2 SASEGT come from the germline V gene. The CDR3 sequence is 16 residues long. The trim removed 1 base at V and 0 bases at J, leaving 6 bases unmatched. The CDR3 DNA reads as TGTGCCAGCAGTGAAGGGGTCGCAGGGGGCTCCTACGAGCAGTACTTC. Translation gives CASSEGVAGGSYEQYF.

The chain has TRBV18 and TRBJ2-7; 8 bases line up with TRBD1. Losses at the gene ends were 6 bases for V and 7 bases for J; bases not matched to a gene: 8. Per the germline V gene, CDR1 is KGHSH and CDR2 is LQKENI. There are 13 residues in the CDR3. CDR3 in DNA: TGTGCCAGCTCCCGAGCAGGGGGCTGGGAGCAGTACTTC. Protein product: CASSRAGGWEQYF.

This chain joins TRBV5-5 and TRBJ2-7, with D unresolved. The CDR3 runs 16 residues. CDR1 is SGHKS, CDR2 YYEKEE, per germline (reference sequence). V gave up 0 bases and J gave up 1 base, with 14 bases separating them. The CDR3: CASSLDPGRSSYEQYF. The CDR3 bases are TGTGCCAGCAGCTTGGATCCAGGCCGATCATCCTACGAGCAGTACTTC.

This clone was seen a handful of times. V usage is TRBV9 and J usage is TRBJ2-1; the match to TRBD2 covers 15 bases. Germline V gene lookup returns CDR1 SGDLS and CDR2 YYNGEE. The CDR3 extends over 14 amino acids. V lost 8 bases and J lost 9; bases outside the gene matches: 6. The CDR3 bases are TGTGCCAGGGGACTAGCGGGGGGACAATGTGAGCAGTTCTTC. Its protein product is CARGLAGGQCEQFF.

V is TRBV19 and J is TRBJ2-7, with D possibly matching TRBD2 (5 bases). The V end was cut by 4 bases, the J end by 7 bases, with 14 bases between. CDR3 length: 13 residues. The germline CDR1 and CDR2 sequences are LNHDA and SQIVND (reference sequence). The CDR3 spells CASSSGPGGEQYF. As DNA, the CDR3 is TGTGCCAGTAGTAGTGGCCCAGGAGGAGAGCAGTACTTC.

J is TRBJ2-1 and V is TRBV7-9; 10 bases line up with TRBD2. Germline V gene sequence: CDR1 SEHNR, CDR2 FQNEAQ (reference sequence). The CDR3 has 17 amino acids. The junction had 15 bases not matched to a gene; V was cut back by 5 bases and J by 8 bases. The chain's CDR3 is CASSTLPTSGNNDEQFF. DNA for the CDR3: TGTGCCAGCAGCACACTCCCCACTAGCGGGAACAACGATGAGCAGTTCTTC.

CDR3 loop: CASSLDLAGRYNEQFF. The DNA for the CDR3 is TGTGCCAGCAGCTTAGATCTAGCGGGAAGGTACAATGAGCAGTTCTTC. The J gene is TRBJ2-1, the V gene TRBV7-3, with TRBD2 identical over 9 bases. V lost 2 bases and J lost 4; bases outside the gene matches: 6. The CDR3 loop spans 16 amino acids. The V gene's germline CDR1 is SGHTA and CDR2 FQGTGA. Drawing the rest from reference TRBV7-3 and TRBJ2-1, the complete variable domain is GAGVSQTPSNKVTEKGKYVELRCDPISGHTALYWYRQSLGQGPEFLIYFQGTGAADDSGLPNDRFFAVRPEGSVSTLKIQRTERGDSAVYLCASSLDLAGRYNEQFFGPGTRLTVL.

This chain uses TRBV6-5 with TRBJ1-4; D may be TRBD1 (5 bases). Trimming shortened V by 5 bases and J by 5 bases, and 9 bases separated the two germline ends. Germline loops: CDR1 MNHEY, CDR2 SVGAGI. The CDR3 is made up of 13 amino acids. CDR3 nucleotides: TGTGCCAGCAGTAAAAACAGGAATGAAAAACTGTTTTTT. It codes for CASSKNRNEKLFF.

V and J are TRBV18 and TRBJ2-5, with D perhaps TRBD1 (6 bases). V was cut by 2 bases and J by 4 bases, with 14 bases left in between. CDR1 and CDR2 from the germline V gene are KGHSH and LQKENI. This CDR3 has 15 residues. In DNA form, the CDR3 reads TGTGCCAGCTCACCAAGAGACAGGTTTACAGAGACCCAGTACTTC. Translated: CASSPRDRFTETQYF.

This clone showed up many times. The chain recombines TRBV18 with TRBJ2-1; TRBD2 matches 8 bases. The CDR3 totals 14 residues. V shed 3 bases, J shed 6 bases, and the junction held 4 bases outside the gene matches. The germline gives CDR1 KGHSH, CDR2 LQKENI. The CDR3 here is CASSPGGRINEQFF. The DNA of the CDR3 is TGTGCCAGCTCACCCGGCGGGAGGATCAATGAGCAGTTCTTC.

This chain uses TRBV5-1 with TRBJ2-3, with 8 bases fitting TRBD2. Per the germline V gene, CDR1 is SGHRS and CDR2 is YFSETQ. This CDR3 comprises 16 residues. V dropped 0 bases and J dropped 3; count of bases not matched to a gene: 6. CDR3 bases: TGCGCCAGCAGCTTGGGAGCTAGCGGGTATACAGATACGCAGTATTTT. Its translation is CASSLGASGYTDTQYF.

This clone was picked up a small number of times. CDR3 DNA: TGTGCCAGCAGCCCCAACCGTTACGAGCAGTACTTC. It translates to CASSPNRYEQYF. The V gene is TRBV6-5, the J gene TRBJ2-7; D gene unclear. Germline CDR1 reads MNHEY; CDR2 reads SVGAGI. The CDR3 sequence is 12 residues long. V was pared by 6 bases and J by 4 bases, with 10 bases between.

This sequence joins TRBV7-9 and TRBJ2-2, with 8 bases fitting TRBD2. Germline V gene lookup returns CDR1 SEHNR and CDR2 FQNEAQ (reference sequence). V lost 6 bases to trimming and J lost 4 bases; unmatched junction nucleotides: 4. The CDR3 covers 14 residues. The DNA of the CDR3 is TGTGCCAGCAGTCTAGCGGGTTCCACCGGGGAGCTGTTTTTT. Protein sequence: CASSLAGSTGELFF.

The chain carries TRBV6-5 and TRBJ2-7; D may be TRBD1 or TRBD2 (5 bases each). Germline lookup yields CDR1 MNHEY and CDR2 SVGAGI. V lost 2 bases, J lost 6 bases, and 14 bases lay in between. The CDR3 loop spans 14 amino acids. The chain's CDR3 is CASSYAGTPLEQYF. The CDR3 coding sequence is TGTGCCAGCAGTTACGCAGGGACCCCACTCGAGCAGTACTTC.

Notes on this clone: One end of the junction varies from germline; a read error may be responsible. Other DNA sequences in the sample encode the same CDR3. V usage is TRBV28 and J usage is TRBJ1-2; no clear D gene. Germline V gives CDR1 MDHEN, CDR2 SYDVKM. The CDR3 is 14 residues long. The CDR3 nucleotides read TGTGCCAGCAGCGGGAACTGGTGGAACTATGGTTACACCTTC. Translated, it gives CASSGNWWNYGYTF.

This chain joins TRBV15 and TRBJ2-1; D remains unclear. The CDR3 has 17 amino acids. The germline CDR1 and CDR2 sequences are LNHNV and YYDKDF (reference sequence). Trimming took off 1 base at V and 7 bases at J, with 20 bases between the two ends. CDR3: CATSRAEGQRARNEQFF. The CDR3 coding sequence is TGTGCCACCAGCAGAGCGGAAGGTCAACGCGCTCGGAATGAGCAGTTCTTC.

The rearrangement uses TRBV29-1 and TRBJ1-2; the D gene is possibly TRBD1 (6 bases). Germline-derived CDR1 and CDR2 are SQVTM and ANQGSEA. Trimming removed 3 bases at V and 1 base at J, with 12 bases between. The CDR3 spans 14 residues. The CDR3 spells CSVEYGRGNYGYTF. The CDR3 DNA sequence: TGCAGCGTTGAGTATGGCAGGGGTAACTATGGCTACACCTTC.

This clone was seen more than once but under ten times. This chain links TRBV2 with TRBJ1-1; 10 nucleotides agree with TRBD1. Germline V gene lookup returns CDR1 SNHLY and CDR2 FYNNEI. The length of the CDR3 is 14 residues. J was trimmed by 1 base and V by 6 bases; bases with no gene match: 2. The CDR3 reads CASRGQGQNTEAFF. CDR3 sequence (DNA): TGTGCCAGCAGGGGACAGGGGCAGAACACTGAAGCTTTCTTT.

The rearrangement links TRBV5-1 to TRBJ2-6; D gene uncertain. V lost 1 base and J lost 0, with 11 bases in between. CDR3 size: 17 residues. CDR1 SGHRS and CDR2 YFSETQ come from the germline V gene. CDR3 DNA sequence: TGCGCCAGCAGCTTGCCCCGCCCGGGCTCTGGGGCCAACGTCCTGACTTTC. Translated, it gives CASSLPRPGSGANVLTF.

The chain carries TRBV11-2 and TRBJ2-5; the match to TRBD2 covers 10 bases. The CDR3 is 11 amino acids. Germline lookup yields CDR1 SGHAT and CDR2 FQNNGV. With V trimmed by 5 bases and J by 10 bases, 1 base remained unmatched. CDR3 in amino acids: CASSLAGDQYF. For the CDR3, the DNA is TGTGCCAGCAGCCTAGCGGGGGACCAGTACTTC.

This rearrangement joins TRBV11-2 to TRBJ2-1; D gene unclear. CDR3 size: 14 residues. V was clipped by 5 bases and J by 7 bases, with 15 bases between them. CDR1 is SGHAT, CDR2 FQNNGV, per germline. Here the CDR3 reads CASSMTRWGNEQFF. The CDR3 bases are TGTGCCAGCAGCATGACTCGTTGGGGAAATGAGCAGTTCTTC.

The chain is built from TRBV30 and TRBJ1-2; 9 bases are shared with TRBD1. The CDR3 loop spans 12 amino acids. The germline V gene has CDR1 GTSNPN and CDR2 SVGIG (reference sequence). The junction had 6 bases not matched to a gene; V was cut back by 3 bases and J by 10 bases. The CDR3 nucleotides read TGTGCCTGGAGGGACAGGGGCTGGGACTACACCTTC. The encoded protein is CAWRDRGWDYTF.

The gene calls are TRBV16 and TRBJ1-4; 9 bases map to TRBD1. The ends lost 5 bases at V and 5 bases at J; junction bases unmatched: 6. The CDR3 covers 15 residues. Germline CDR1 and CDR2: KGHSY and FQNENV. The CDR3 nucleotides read TGTGCCAGCAGCAAGTACAGGGGGCGGAATGAAAAACTGTTTTTT. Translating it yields CASSKYRGRNEKLFF.

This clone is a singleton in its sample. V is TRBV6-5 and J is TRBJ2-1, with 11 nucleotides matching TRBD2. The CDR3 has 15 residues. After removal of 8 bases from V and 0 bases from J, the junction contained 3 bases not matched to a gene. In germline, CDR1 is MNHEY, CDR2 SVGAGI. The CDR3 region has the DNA TGTGCCAGCGGTAGCGGGGGGGCCTCCTACAATGAGCAGTTCTTC. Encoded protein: CASGSGGASYNEQFF.